The clone carrying this TCR beta chain occurred once. The record originates from a study of blood T cell repertoires in COVID-19. The CDR3 runs to 14 residues. The V gene's germline CDR1 is GTSNPN and CDR2 SVGIG (reference sequence). Trimming left V 4 bases short and J 9 bases short, with 16 bases between. In the authors' methods: Researchers report that nucleated cell counts were estimated from reference gene primer amplification. The protocol was immunoSEQ multiplex PCR, while the TCRdb copy is restricted to in-frame clones and leaves out a portion. That table is the source of V, J and clone size, and D and trimming were worked out from the DNA. In the table there are about 160,000 clones, less than 90% of which are singletons. Study members were between about 18 and 95 years old and lived in 24 US regions. Grouping used clinical history reported by participants in a survey and questionnaire. Either two negative PCRs, clearance, or symptom resolution qualified Cohort 3 donors as recovered.

This clonotype was obtained from a woman aged 50 to 60 who had recovered from COVID-19. Sequenced input: PBMCs or T cells enriched from blood (not recorded which). This chain connects TRBV30 to TRBJ1-6, with TRBD1 as a possible D gene (5 bases). CDR3 in DNA: TGTGCCTGGAATGCAGGGATTAAGGTTTCACCCCTCCACTTT. Translation: CAWNAGIKVSPLHF. The full variable domain, completed using reference TRBV30 and TRBJ1-6, is SQTIHQWPATLVQPVGSPLSLECTVEGTSNPNLYWYRQAAGRGLQLLFYSVGIGQISSEVPQNLSASRPQDRQFILSSKKLLLSDSGFYLCAWNAGIKVSPLHFGNGTRLTVT.